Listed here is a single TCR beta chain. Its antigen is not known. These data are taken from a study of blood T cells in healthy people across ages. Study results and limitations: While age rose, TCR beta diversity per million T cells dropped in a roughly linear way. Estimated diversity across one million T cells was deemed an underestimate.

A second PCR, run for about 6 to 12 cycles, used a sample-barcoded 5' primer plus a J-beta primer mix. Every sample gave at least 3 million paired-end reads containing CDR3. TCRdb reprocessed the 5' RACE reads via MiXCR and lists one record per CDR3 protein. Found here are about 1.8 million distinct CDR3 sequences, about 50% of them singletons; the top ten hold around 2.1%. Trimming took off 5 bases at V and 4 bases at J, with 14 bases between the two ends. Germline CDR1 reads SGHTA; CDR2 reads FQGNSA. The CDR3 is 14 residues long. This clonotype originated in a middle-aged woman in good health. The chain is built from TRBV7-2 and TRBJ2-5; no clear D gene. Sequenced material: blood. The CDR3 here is CASSPFLGLETQYF. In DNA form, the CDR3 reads TGTGCCAGCAGCCCTTTTCTAGGTTTAGAGACCCAGTACTTC.